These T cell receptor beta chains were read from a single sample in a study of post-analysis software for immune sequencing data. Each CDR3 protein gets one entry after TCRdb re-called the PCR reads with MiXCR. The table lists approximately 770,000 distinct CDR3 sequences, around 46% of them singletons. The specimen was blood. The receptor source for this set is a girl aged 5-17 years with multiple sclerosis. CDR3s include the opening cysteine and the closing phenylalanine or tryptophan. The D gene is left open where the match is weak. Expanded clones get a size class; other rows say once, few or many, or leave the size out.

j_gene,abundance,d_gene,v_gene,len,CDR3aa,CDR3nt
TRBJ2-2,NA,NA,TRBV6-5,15,CASSYSDLGTGELFF,TGTGCCAGCAGTTACTCGGACTTAGGGACCGGGGAGCTGTTTTTT
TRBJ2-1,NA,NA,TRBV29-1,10,CGVGHNEQFF,TGCGGTGTCGGGCACAATGAGCAGTTCTTC
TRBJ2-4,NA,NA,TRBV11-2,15,CASRSNGVGKNIQYF,TGTGCCAGCAGGTCAAACGGGGTGGGCAAAAACATTCAGTACTTC
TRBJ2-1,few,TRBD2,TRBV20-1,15,CSARAPGLAHNEQFF,TGCAGTGCTAGGGCACCGGGACTAGCCCACAATGAGCAGTTCTTC
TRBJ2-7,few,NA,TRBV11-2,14,CASSFAGAAYEQYF,TGTGCCAGCAGCTTTGCGGGGGCCGCCTACGAGCAGTACTTC
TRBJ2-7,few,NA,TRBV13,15,CASSPPDRLTYEQYF,TGTGCCAGCAGCCCCCCCGACAGGTTAACCTACGAGCAGTACTTC
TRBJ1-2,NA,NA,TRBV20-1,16,CSARVPEGIGGYGYTF,TGCAGTGCTAGAGTCCCTGAAGGGATCGGCGGCTATGGCTACACCTTC
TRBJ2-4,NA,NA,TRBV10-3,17,CAISESGRPLAKNIQYF,TGTGCCATCAGTGAGTCGGGGAGACCACTAGCCAAAAACATTCAGTACTTC
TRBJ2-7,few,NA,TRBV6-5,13,CASYSGQTYEQYF,TGTGCCAGCTACTCAGGACAGACCTACGAGCAGTACTTC
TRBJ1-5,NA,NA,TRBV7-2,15,CASSSSGGGGQPQHF,TGTGCCAGCAGCTCCTCCGGGGGCGGCGGTCAGCCCCAGCATTTT
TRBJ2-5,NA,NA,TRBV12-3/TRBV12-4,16,CASSLSVGGVWETQYF,TGTGCCAGCAGTTTATCGGTTGGGGGTGTATGGGAGACCCAGTACTTC
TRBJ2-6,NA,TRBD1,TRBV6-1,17,CASTWTGRNSGANVLTF,TGTGCCAGCACCTGGACAGGGCGAAACTCTGGGGCCAACGTCCTGACTTTC
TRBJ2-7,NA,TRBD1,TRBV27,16,CASSPRQGAKTYEQYF,TGTGCCAGCAGTCCCCGGCAGGGGGCGAAAACCTACGAGCAGTACTTC
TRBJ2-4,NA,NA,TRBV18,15,CASSLTVIAKNIQYF,TGTGCCAGCTCACTAACAGTGATAGCCAAAAACATTCAGTACTTC
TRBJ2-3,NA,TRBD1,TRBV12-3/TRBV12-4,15,CASRGQHTSTDTQYF,TGTGCCAGCAGGGGACAGCACACTAGCACAGATACGCAGTATTTT
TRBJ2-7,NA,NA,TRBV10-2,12,CASRASEYEQYF,TGCGCCAGCAGGGCTAGCGAGTACGAGCAGTACTTC
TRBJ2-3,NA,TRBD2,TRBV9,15,CASSVGAGGPDTQYF,TGTGCCAGCAGCGTTGGAGCGGGAGGGCCAGATACGCAGTATTTT